These 26 T cell receptor beta chains were all obtained from the same sample, sequenced in a study of cytomegalovirus exposure and HLA in healthy donors. The protocol was immunoSEQ multiplex PCR, while the TCRdb copy is restricted to in-frame clones and leaves out a portion. The table includes around 250,000 clones, around 87% detected once. The specimen was PBMCs. The source is a woman in her late teens or twenties in good health and CMV-seronegative.

The gene calls are TRBV5-1 and TRBJ2-7, with D maybe TRBD2 (5 bases). The ends were cut back, 0 bases at V and 7 bases at J, with 14 bases in the middle. Germline lookup yields CDR1 SGHRS and CDR2 YFSETQ. The length of the CDR3 is 14 residues. CDR3: CASSLGSGSGEQYF. The CDR3 region has the DNA TGCGCCAGCAGCTTGGGATCGGGGTCGGGGGAGCAGTACTTC.

The CDR3 reads CASTGSGAYNEQFF. CDR3 nucleotide sequence: TGCGCCAGCACCGGGTCAGGGGCCTACAATGAGCAGTTCTTC. The chain has TRBV10-2 and TRBJ2-1; D may be TRBD1 (6 bases). CDR3 length: 14 amino acids. In germline, CDR1 is WSHSY, CDR2 SAAADI. V was pared by 7 bases and J by 2 bases, with 12 bases between.

V is TRBV7-2 and J is TRBJ2-1; TRBD2 is a possible D gene (6 bases). The V and J ends lost 1 base and 5 bases respectively, with 12 bases between them. The CDR3 length is 15 residues. Germline CDR1 and CDR2: SGHTA and FQGNSA. The chain's CDR3 is CASSLGGVTHNEQFF. As DNA, the CDR3 is TGTGCCAGCAGCTTAGGGGGGGTGACACACAATGAGCAGTTCTTC.

This clone was observed a single time. The chain joins TRBV27 to TRBJ2-7, with TRBD2 matching over 7 bases. Germline-derived CDR1 and CDR2 are MNHEY and SMNVEV (reference sequence). V lost 3 bases and J lost 2; bases outside the gene matches: 4. This CDR3 is 14 amino acids long. The CDR3 DNA is TGTGCCAGCAGTTTGGGGCGGGGGACCTACGAGCAGTACTTC. Amino acid sequence: CASSLGRGTYEQYF.

The chain is built from TRBV7-9 and TRBJ1-4; a weak D match, TRBD1 (6 bases). CDR3 length: 14 amino acids. Trimming removed 5 bases at V and 5 bases at J, with 12 bases between. Germline values: CDR1 SEHNR, CDR2 FQNEAQ (reference sequence). CDR3 in DNA: TGTGCCAGCAGCCTCCGGGACATAAATGAAAAACTGTTTTTT. It yields the protein CASSLRDINEKLFF.

V usage is TRBV11-2 and J usage is TRBJ1-1; 10 positions match TRBD1. The CDR3 has 16 amino acids. Trimming cost V 5 bases and J 0 bases; bases outside gene matches: 6. Germline V gene lookup returns CDR1 SGHAT and CDR2 FQNNGV. The CDR3 spells CASSMGQGRLNTEAFF. CDR3 nucleotides: TGTGCCAGCAGCATGGGACAGGGGCGCTTGAACACTGAAGCTTTCTTT.

This chain connects TRBV6-1 to TRBJ2-4; 7 positions agree with TRBD1. Germline lookup yields CDR1 MNHNS and CDR2 SASEGT. Trimming cost V 5 bases and J 4 bases; bases outside gene matches: 5. CDR3 length: 14 residues. CDR3 sequence (DNA): TGTGCCAGCAGTATCAGGGGGTCGAAAAACATTCAGTACTTC. Residues: CASSIRGSKNIQYF.

This chain links TRBV7-2 with TRBJ1-5; TRBD1 is a possible D gene (5 bases). The CDR3 loop spans 16 amino acids. Per the germline V gene, CDR1 is SGHTA and CDR2 is FQGNSA. The V gene lost 5 bases and the J gene lost 0 bases, with 14 bases spanning the gap. This CDR3 reads CASSADSFTSNQPQHF. The CDR3 DNA follows: TGTGCCAGCAGCGCAGACAGTTTCACTAGCAATCAGCCCCAGCATTTT.

J is TRBJ2-1 and V is TRBV4-3; a weak D match, TRBD1 (5 bases). The ends were cut back, 2 bases at V and 4 bases at J, with 12 bases in the middle. This CDR3 region has 15 residues. Looked up from germline, CDR1 is LGHNA and CDR2 is YSLEER. The CDR3 here is CASSQRRGLYNEQFF. CDR3 nucleotides: TGCGCCAGCAGCCAAAGAAGGGGATTGTACAATGAGCAGTTCTTC.

V and J are TRBV5-1 and TRBJ1-1, with D uncertain. V lost 0 bases, J lost 1 base, and 13 bases lay in between. This CDR3 spans 16 amino acids. CDR1 and CDR2 from the germline V gene are SGHRS and YFSETQ. CDR3 nucleotide sequence: TGCGCCAGCAGCTTGGACAGCCTAAACCCGAACACTGAAGCTTTCTTT. This sequence encodes CASSLDSLNPNTEAFF.

This clone turned up a few times. This chain connects TRBV6-5 to TRBJ1-3, with a possible D match to TRBD1 (6 bases). V was trimmed by 0 bases and J by 4 bases, leaving 10 bases between them. The CDR3 contains 15 residues. In germline, CDR1 is MNHEY, CDR2 SVGAGI. The CDR3 loop reads CASSYSGASGNTIYF. The CDR3 DNA follows: TGTGCCAGCAGTTACTCGGGGGCATCGGGAAACACCATATATTTT.

CDR3 sequence (DNA): TGCGCCAGCAGCCAGTGGGGACAGGGGAATGAGCAGTTCTTC. Protein sequence: CASSQWGQGNEQFF. The genes are TRBV4-3 and TRBJ2-1; 10 bases match TRBD1. The CDR3 runs to 14 residues. Germline trimming cut 3 bases from V and 7 bases from J; bases unmatched to any gene: 3. Germline V lookup: CDR1 LGHNA, CDR2 YSLEER.

V is TRBV7-9 and J is TRBJ1-1; 8 bases fit TRBD1. The CDR3 contains 17 residues. Trimming removed 2 bases from V and 0 bases from J; junction bases left unmatched: 8. Per germline, CDR1 SEHNR and CDR2 FQNEAQ (reference sequence). The chain's CDR3 is CASSLTTGVPMNTEAFF. The CDR3 bases are TGTGCCAGCAGCTTAACGACAGGGGTCCCTATGAACACTGAAGCTTTCTTT.

This chain connects TRBV28 to TRBJ2-3; 7 positions match TRBD2. Germline V gene sequence: CDR1 MDHEN, CDR2 SYDVKM. V lost 7 bases and J lost 2; bases outside the gene matches: 6. This CDR3 spans 14 amino acids. In DNA, the CDR3 is TGTGCCAGCACCGCGGGGGTTGCCACAGATACGCAGTATTTT. The encoded protein is CASTAGVATDTQYF.

The chain carries TRBV5-1 and TRBJ2-2; 7 bases line up with TRBD2. After removal of 0 bases from V and 0 bases from J, the junction contained 2 bases not matched to a gene. There are 16 residues in the CDR3. CDR1 is SGHRS, CDR2 YFSETQ, per germline. CDR3 nucleotides: TGCGCCAGCAGCTTGGTGGCGGGGGCGAACACCGGGGAGCTGTTTTTT. Residues: CASSLVAGANTGELFF.

J is TRBJ2-3 and V is TRBV7-9; 10 nucleotides align to TRBD1. This CDR3 spans 15 amino acids. J gave up 3 bases and V 6 bases, and 6 bases lay outside the gene matches. In germline, CDR1 is SEHNR, CDR2 FQNEAQ (reference sequence). This chain's CDR3 is CASRTDRGLTDTQYF. CDR3 DNA: TGTGCCAGCAGAACGGACAGGGGGTTGACAGATACGCAGTATTTT.

V gene TRBV10-3 combines with J gene TRBJ1-4; TRBD1 agrees at 8 bases. Looked up from germline, CDR1 is ENHRY and CDR2 is SYGVKD. The junction had 4 bases not matched to a gene; V was cut back by 2 bases and J by 8 bases. This CDR3 has 14 residues. CDR3 sequence: CAISEPDREEKLFF. CDR3 nucleotides: TGTGCCATCAGTGAGCCGGACAGGGAAGAAAAACTGTTTTTT.

The sample holds one count of this clone. The J gene is TRBJ1-1, the V gene TRBV4-1; D remains ambiguous. The germline gives CDR1 MGHRA, CDR2 YSYEKL. Trimming removed 4 bases at V and 0 bases at J, with 15 bases between. The CDR3 spans 16 residues. The CDR3 coding sequence is TGCGCCAGCAGCCCAATTATCGGGGTTATGAACACTGAAGCTTTCTTT. This translates into CASSPIIGVMNTEAFF.

This clone has a handful of counts. V usage is TRBV10-3 and J usage is TRBJ1-5; perhaps TRBD1 as D (5 bases). The CDR3 is 13 residues long. V was trimmed by 4 bases and J by 4 bases, leaving 8 bases between them. Germline CDR1 reads ENHRY; CDR2 reads SYGVKD. Here the CDR3 DNA reads TGTGCCATCAGTGTGACAGAGAATCAGCCCCAGCATTTT. Translation: CAISVTENQPQHF.

The chain's CDR3 is CASSLGPRGEAFF. The CDR3 region has the DNA TGTGCCAGCAGCTTGGGGCCTCGAGGTGAAGCTTTCTTT. The chain employs TRBV5-5 and TRBJ1-1; D gene uncertain. In germline, CDR1 is SGHKS, CDR2 YYEKEE (reference sequence). The CDR3 is 13 residues long. V was clipped by 0 bases and J by 7 bases, with 10 bases between them.

This chain joins TRBV2 and TRBJ2-3; 15 nucleotides line up with TRBD2. Germline CDR1 and CDR2: SNHLY and FYNNEI. After removal of 0 bases from V and 5 bases from J, the junction contained 6 bases not matched to a gene. CDR3 length: 18 amino acids. CDR3 amino acids: CASSEAPRTSGGGDTQYF. CDR3 DNA sequence: TGTGCCAGCAGTGAAGCGCCAAGGACTAGCGGGGGGGGAGATACGCAGTATTTT.

The rearrangement uses TRBV11-1 and TRBJ2-2, with TRBD2 matching 12 bases. The CDR3 sequence is 14 residues long. The V and J ends lost 4 bases and 8 bases, in that order; junction bases with no gene match: 2. The germline V gene has CDR1 SGHAT and CDR2 FQDESV (reference sequence). This chain's CDR3 is CASSSGLAGGELFF. CDR3 in DNA: TGTGCCAGCAGCTCAGGACTAGCGGGGGGGGAGCTGTTTTTT. Drawing the rest from reference TRBV11-1 and TRBJ2-2, the complete variable domain is EAEVAQSPRYKITEKSQAVAFWCDPISGHATLYWYRQILGQGPELLVQFQDESVVDDSQLPKDRFSAERLKGVDSTLKIQPAELGDSAMYLCASSSGLAGGELFFGEGSRLTVL.

As concerns this clone: Germline is not matched at one junction end, which may reflect a read error. The chain recombines TRBV6-5 with TRBJ1-2, with D possibly being TRBD1 (5 bases). CDR1 MNHEY and CDR2 SVGAGI come from the germline V gene. This CDR3 is 12 amino acids long. CDR3 residues: CASSSRDYGYTF. The CDR3 nucleotides are TGTGCCAGCAGTTCGAGGGACTACGGCTACACCTTC.

This clone was seen just once. The chain couples TRBV9 to TRBJ1-3, with D tentatively TRBD1 (6 bases). The V gene lost 2 bases and the J gene lost 6 bases, with 12 bases spanning the gap. Per germline, CDR1 SGDLS and CDR2 YYNGEE. This CDR3 has 14 residues. DNA of the CDR3: TGTGCCAGCAGCGTGGGGGCCTTGGAAAACACCATATATTTT. Translating it yields CASSVGALENTIYF.

The chain uses TRBV7-9 and TRBJ1-2; 9 bases are shared with TRBD1. This CDR3 contains 18 residues. The ends lost 2 bases at V and 4 bases at J; junction bases unmatched: 14. Looked up from germline, CDR1 is SEHNR and CDR2 is FQNEAQ (reference sequence). The CDR3 here is CASSLSLLGQGNLYGYTF. CDR3 DNA: TGTGCCAGCAGCTTAAGCCTGCTAGGACAGGGGAATCTCTATGGCTACACCTTC.

This chain joins TRBV5-4 and TRBJ1-6, with a possible D match to TRBD1 (6 bases). Trimming removed 0 bases from V and 7 bases from J, with 14 bases in between. Germline loops: CDR1 SGHNT, CDR2 YYREEE (reference sequence). The CDR3 runs to 16 residues. The CDR3 region is CASSLVKGTTNSPLHF. Written as DNA, the CDR3 is TGTGCCAGCAGCTTGGTAAAGGGGACAACCAATTCACCCCTCCACTTT.